The source of this T cell receptor (beta chain) is a study of cytomegalovirus exposure and HLA in healthy donors. For the study at large: Genotyping showed 75% to 90% of some 400 donors falling in the Caucasian-associated ancestry cluster.

60 Vbeta and 13 Jbeta primers were used in PCR. Clones were sequenced by immunoSEQ multiplex PCR, and TCRdb holds only the in-frame ones, with some missing. The sample records 100,000 or so clones, 73% being singletons. Regarding this clone: Its target is unknown.

Germline CDR1 is SGHDN and CDR2 is FVKESK. CDR3 length: 13 amino acids. The J segment lost 6 bases and the V segment lost 6 bases, leaving 8 bases of the junction unmatched. Study-wide results and caveats: Immune exposure was documented only through CMV serostatus.

Input material: PBMCs. The V call is TRBV14, the J call TRBJ2-7; TRBD1 aligns across 7 bases. The sequence came from a man aged 35 to 55 in good health and CMV-seronegative. The CDR3, as DNA: TGTGCCAGCAGTCGACAGGGTTTTGTCGAGCAGTACTTC. Translating gives CASSRQGFVEQYF.